The 9 T cell receptor beta chains below all came from one sample that was sequenced in a study of T cells in Graves' hyperthyroidism and ophthalmopathy. Template material for amplifying TCR beta CDR3 regions consisted of RNA transcripts. The HTBI primer set was used in a first-round RT-PCR of the TCR CDR3. One entry per CDR3 protein, called by TCRdb with MiXCR from the multiplex PCR reads. The sample shows about 300,000 distinct CDR3 sequences, roughly 15% of them seen only once. Sequencing input: blood. The origin of the receptors is a woman in her thirties with Graves' hyperthyroidism that later progressed to Graves' ophthalmopathy.

This clonotype was counted ten times or more. This chain connects TRBV30 to TRBJ2-5; TRBD2 might be the D (5 bases). The CDR3 runs to 13 residues. Germline values: CDR1 GTSNPN, CDR2 SVGIG (reference sequence). Trimming removed 5 bases at V and 4 bases at J, with 14 bases between. In nucleotides, the CDR3 is TGTGCCTGGGAGGAAGCGGCTCGAGAGACCCAGTACTTC. Translated: CAWEEAARETQYF.

Comment on this clonotype: A read error may produce the germline difference seen at one junction end. The gene calls are TRBV7-9 and TRBJ1-1; D gene ambiguous. CDR3 length: 15 amino acids. Germline-derived CDR1 and CDR2 are SEHNR and FQNEAQ (reference sequence). Here the CDR3 reads CASSLEIQLNTEASF. The DNA for the CDR3 is TGTGCCAGCAGCTTAGAGATTCAGCTGAACACTGAAGCTTCCTTT.

This clonotype has a count of ten or more. V gene TRBV29-1 combines with J gene TRBJ2-5; tentatively, D is TRBD2 (5 bases). The germline V gene has CDR1 SQVTM and CDR2 ANQGSEA. The V gene lost 1 base and the J gene lost 1 base, with 7 bases spanning the gap. There are 13 residues in the CDR3. The CDR3 is CSVEVRAQETQYF. The CDR3 DNA is TGCAGCGTTGAAGTGCGGGCCCAAGAGACCCAGTACTTC.

The J gene is TRBJ2-7, the V gene TRBV4-2, with TRBD2 identical over 9 bases. In germline, CDR1 is LGHNA, CDR2 YNFKEQ. This CDR3 is 16 amino acids long. V lost 0 bases, J lost 2 bases, and 5 bases stayed unmatched. CDR3 sequence: CASSQDIASGAYEQYF. CDR3 bases: TGTGCCAGCAGCCAAGATATTGCTAGCGGGGCCTACGAGCAGTACTTC.

This clonotype was seen many times. This chain links TRBV7-9 with TRBJ2-5; D unclear. Trimming stripped 4 bases from V and 0 bases from J, with 12 bases between. The CDR3 totals 15 residues. Germline V gene lookup returns CDR1 SEHNR and CDR2 FQNEAQ (reference sequence). The DNA of the CDR3 is TGTGCCAGCAGCTCCACTCAGAGATACCAAGAGACCCAGTACTTC. Its translation: CASSSTQRYQETQYF. The entire variable domain, with the rest obtained from reference TRBV7-9 and TRBJ2-5, is as follows: DTGVSQNPRHKITKRGQNVTFRCDPISEHNRLYWYRQTLGQGPEFLTYFQNEAQLEKSRLLSDRFSAERPKGSFSTLEIQRTEQGDSAMYLCASSSTQRYQETQYFGPGTRLLVL.

This clonotype was counted ten times or more. This chain links TRBV12-3 or TRBV12-4 with TRBJ2-5, with D uncertain. Trimming left V 6 bases short and J 1 base short, with 12 bases between. This CDR3 is 14 amino acids long. The CDR3 region has the DNA TGTGCCAGCAGGCCTACCGGTGCCCAAGAGACCCAGTACTTC. Its protein is CASRPTGAQETQYF.

This clonotype was seen ten or more times. J is TRBJ1-6 and V is TRBV28; no firm D call. CDR1 is MDHEN and CDR2 is SYDVKM in the germline V gene. The CDR3 runs 13 residues. V lost 7 bases and J 10 bases, leaving 14 bases between the germline ends. The CDR3, as DNA: TGTGCCAGCAAGTCCCGACCGGCCTCACCCCTCCACTTT. It is translated as CASKSRPASPLHF.

The chain couples TRBV3-1 to TRBJ1-2; 9 nucleotides match TRBD1. V lost 1 base to trimming and J lost 5 bases; unmatched junction nucleotides: 2. Germline values: CDR1 LGHDT, CDR2 YNNKEL (reference sequence). The CDR3 covers 14 residues. CDR3 nucleotide sequence: TGTGCCAGCAGCCAAGGGACAGGGGTTTATGGCTACACCTTC. This codes for CASSQGTGVYGYTF. The full variable domain, in which reference TRBV3-1 and TRBJ1-2 provide the parts outside the CDR3, is DTAVSQTPKYLVTQMGNDKSIKCEQNLGHDTMYWYKQDSKKFLKIMFSYNNKELIINETVPNRFSPKSPDKAHLNLHINSLELGDSAVYFCASSQGTGVYGYTFGSGTRLTVV.

This clonotype was recorded many times. The chain has TRBV10-3 and TRBJ2-7; 7 nucleotides line up with TRBD2. Trimming removed 8 bases from V and 3 bases from J; junction bases left unmatched: 10. Germline V gene lookup returns CDR1 ENHRY and CDR2 SYGVKD. CDR3 length: 14 residues. The CDR3 sequence is CAIRRAGLNYEQYF. The CDR3 nucleotides read TGTGCCATCCGACGAGCGGGACTAAACTACGAGCAGTACTTC.